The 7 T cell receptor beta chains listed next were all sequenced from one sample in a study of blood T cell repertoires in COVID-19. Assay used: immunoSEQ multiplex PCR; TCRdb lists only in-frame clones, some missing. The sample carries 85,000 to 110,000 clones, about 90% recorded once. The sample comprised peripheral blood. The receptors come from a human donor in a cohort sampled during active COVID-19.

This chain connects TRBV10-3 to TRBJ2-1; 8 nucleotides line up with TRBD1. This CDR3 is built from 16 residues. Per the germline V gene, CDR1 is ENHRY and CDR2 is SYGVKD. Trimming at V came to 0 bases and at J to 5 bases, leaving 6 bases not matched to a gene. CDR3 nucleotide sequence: TGTGCCATCAGTGAGTCGTACGGGACAGGACACAATGAGCAGTTCTTC. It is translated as CAISESYGTGHNEQFF.

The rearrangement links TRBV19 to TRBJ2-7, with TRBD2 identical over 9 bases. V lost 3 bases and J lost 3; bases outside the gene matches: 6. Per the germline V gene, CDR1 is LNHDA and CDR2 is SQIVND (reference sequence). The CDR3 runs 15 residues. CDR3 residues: CASSMSLAGNYEQYF. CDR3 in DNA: TGTGCCAGTAGTATGAGTCTAGCGGGGAACTACGAGCAGTACTTC.

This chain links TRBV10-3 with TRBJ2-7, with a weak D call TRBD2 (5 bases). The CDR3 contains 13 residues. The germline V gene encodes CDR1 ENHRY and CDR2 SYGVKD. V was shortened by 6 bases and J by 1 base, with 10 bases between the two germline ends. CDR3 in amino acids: CAIRGSSSYEQYF. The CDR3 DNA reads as TGTGCCATCAGAGGGAGCAGTTCCTACGAGCAGTACTTC.

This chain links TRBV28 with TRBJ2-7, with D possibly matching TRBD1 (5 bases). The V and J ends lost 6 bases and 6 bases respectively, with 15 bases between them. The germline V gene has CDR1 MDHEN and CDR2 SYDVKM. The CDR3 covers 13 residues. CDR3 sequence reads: CASSPPAGREQYF. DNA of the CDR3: TGTGCCAGCAGCCCGCCAGCAGGGCGCGAGCAGTACTTC.

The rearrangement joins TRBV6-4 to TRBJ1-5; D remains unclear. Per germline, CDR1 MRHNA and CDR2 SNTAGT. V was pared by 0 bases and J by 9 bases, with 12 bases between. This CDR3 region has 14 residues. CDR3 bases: TGTGCCAGCAGTGACTCGATTCGGGTGGGGCCCCAGCATTTT. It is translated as CASSDSIRVGPQHF.

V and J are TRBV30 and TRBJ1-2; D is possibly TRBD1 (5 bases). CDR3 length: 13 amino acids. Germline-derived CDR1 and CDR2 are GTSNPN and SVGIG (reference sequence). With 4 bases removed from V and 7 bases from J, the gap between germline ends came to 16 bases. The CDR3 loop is CAWNRIGGGGYTF. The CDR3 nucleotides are TGTGCCTGGAACCGAATTGGGGGAGGTGGCTACACCTTC.

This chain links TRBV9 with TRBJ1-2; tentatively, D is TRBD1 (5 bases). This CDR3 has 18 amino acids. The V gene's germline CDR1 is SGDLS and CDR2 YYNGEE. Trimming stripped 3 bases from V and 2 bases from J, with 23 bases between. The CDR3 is CASSDPPGGGVVNYGYTF. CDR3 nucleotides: TGTGCCAGCAGCGATCCCCCGGGGGGGGGTGTAGTAAACTATGGCTACACCTTC. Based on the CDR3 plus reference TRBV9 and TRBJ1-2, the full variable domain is DSGVTQTPKHLITATGQRVTLRCSPRSGDLSVYWYQQSLDQGLQFLIQYYNGEERAKGNILERFSAQQFPDLHSELNLSSLELGDSALYFCASSDPPGGGVVNYGYTFGSGTRLTVV.